This T cell receptor beta chain was sequenced for a study of blood T cell repertoires in COVID-19. Study-wide background: The United States, Italy and Spain provided the acute and convalescent COVID-19 samples. PBMCs, B-cell-depleted T cells, or T cells were the source of the cDNA or gDNA that made up the material.

Germline V CDR1 and CDR2: KGHDR, SFDVKD. V lost 9 bases and J lost 5, with 10 bases in between. CDR3 length: 12 residues. Sequencing was performed with immunoSEQ multiplex PCR; in TCRdb, only in-frame clones are kept and a portion is missing. The top ten clones hold about 3% of a sample with roughly 170,000 clones, 74% of them seen once. The receptor comes from a woman aged 80 or over with acute or convalescent COVID-19. Input material: peripheral blood. J is TRBJ2-1 and V is TRBV24-1; weak D call: TRBD1 (6 bases). CDR3 region: CATQRGNNEQFF. The DNA for the CDR3 is TGTGCCACCCAAAGGGGGAACAATGAGCAGTTCTTC.